These 16 T cell receptor beta chains share one sample of origin, sequenced in a study of human T cells and chemical hapten exposure. Time point meaning: patch test 2, 6 weeks after DPC sensitization. Stated treatment: therapeutic diphenylcyclopropenone sensitization with weekly scalp DPC. MiXCR was run by TCRdb on the RACE reads, yielding one entry per CDR3 protein. The data show about 40,000 distinct CDR3 sequences, with less than 3.5% seen just once and about 6.2% held by the top ten. The sequenced sample was whole blood, obtained in connection with sensitization to the hapten diphenylcyclopropenone (DPC). The receptor set was obtained from a man aged 40-49 years with alopecia areata. Some clones in this sample may be carry-over from other donors' samples.

This clonotype was seen a few times. The rearrangement uses TRBV6-6 and TRBJ1-5, with 7 bases lining up with TRBD1. With V trimmed by 0 bases and J by 5 bases, 4 bases remained unmatched. CDR1 and CDR2 from the germline V gene are MNHNY and SVGAGI (reference sequence). The CDR3 sequence is 15 residues long. The CDR3 loop reads CASSYSRGRDQPQHF. CDR3 bases: TGTGCCAGCAGTTACTCGAGGGGGCGAGATCAGCCCCAGCATTTT.

This clonotype was observed many times. The chain carries TRBV6-1 and TRBJ2-3; 9 nucleotides agree with TRBD2. Germline CDR1 and CDR2: MNHNS and SASEGT. Trimming cost V 2 bases and J 0 bases; bases outside gene matches: 6. The length of the CDR3 is 17 residues. The CDR3 DNA sequence: TGTGCCAGCAGTGAATGGCTAGCGGGAAGCAGCACAGATACGCAGTATTTT. This gives the protein CASSEWLAGSSTDTQYF.

This clonotype occurred many times. V is TRBV28 and J is TRBJ2-1; 8 positions agree with TRBD2. Germline V gene sequence: CDR1 MDHEN, CDR2 SYDVKM. With V trimmed by 5 bases and J by 6 bases, 3 bases remained unmatched. The CDR3 consists of 13 residues. The CDR3 nucleotides read TGTGCCAGCAGTGTACTAGCGGTCAATGAGCAGTTCTTC. Its translation: CASSVLAVNEQFF.

This clonotype was picked up many times. The V gene is TRBV29-1, the J gene TRBJ2-6; D not certain. Germline V gene sequence: CDR1 SQVTM, CDR2 ANQGSEA. The length of the CDR3 is 12 residues. The V and J ends lost 5 bases and 3 bases respectively, with 5 bases between them. The CDR3 sequence is CSVLGGANVLTF. CDR3 bases: TGCAGCGTTCTAGGTGGGGCCAACGTCCTGACTTTC.

This clonotype came up many times. The chain carries TRBV28 and TRBJ2-3, with 8 bases matching TRBD2. Looked up from germline, CDR1 is MDHEN and CDR2 is SYDVKM. The CDR3 covers 14 residues. V was clipped by 10 bases and J by 3 bases; unmatched bases: 9. The CDR3 spells CAKFDREGTDTQYF. CDR3 bases: TGTGCCAAGTTTGACCGGGAGGGGACAGATACGCAGTATTTT.

There are many counts of this clonotype. The V and J genes are TRBV12-3 or TRBV12-4 and TRBJ1-5; D is perhaps TRBD1 (5 bases). Trimming left V 3 bases short and J 9 bases short, with 6 bases between. This CDR3 contains 11 residues. CDR3 DNA: TGTGCCAGCAGTTTGGGGGGGCCCCAGCATTTT. This gives the protein CASSLGGPQHF.

This clonotype was recorded many times. This chain joins TRBV6-2 or TRBV6-3 and TRBJ2-1; the match to TRBD2 covers 12 bases. This CDR3 comprises 15 residues. Germline V gives CDR1 MNHEY, CDR2 SVGEGT. Losses at the gene ends were 6 bases for V and 9 bases for J; bases not matched to a gene: 9. The chain's CDR3 is CASRASGGVLGEQFF. Here the CDR3 DNA reads TGTGCCAGCAGAGCTAGCGGGGGGGTCTTGGGTGAGCAGTTCTTC.

This clonotype has a count of ten or more. The rearrangement joins TRBV30 to TRBJ2-1; a possible D gene is TRBD2 (7 bases). Germline lookup yields CDR1 GTSNPN and CDR2 SVGIG (reference sequence). V shed 8 bases and J shed 9 bases, with 17 bases lying between them. This CDR3 spans 12 amino acids. Here the CDR3 DNA reads TGTGCCGGCCAAGGGGGGGCGGGTGAGCAGTTCTTC. This sequence encodes CAGQGGAGEQFF.

This clonotype came up many times. This chain joins TRBV7-3 and TRBJ2-1; D not resolved. The V end lost 1 base, the J end lost 0 bases, and 19 bases lay between the germline ends. CDR3 length equals 19 residues. From germline, CDR1 is SGHTA and CDR2 FQGTGA. CDR3 in amino acids: CASSLMSVGTDTSYNEQFF. In DNA, the CDR3 is TGTGCCAGCAGCTTAATGTCTGTAGGCACCGACACCTCCTACAATGAGCAGTTCTTC.

The sample holds many counts of this clonotype. The gene calls are TRBV4-3 and TRBJ2-1; the D gene could be TRBD1 or TRBD2 (5 bases each). Trimming pared 0 bases from V and 12 bases from J, leaving 15 bases between. CDR1 is LGHNA, CDR2 YSLEER, per germline. CDR3 length: 14 residues. CDR3 protein: CASSQEGPRFVQFF. Here the CDR3 DNA reads TGCGCCAGCAGCCAAGAGGGACCGCGTTTTGTGCAGTTCTTC.

At least ten counts were recorded for this clonotype. V is TRBV16 and J is TRBJ1-4; D gene unclear. Trimming removed 4 bases from V and 8 bases from J, with 14 bases in between. CDR1 KGHSY and CDR2 FQNENV come from the germline V gene. This CDR3 region has 14 residues. CDR3: CASSPQIPAEKLFF. CDR3 in DNA: TGTGCCAGCAGCCCACAAATCCCGGCGGAAAAACTGTTTTTT.

Ten or more counts support this clonotype. This sequence joins TRBV7-8 and TRBJ2-1; 14 bases agree with TRBD2. V shed 5 bases, J shed 6 bases, and the junction held 9 bases outside the gene matches. This CDR3 region has 17 residues. Germline V gene lookup returns CDR1 SGHVS and CDR2 FQNEAQ. CDR3 region: CASSGGTSGRGGNEQFF. CDR3 nucleotide sequence: TGTGCCAGCAGCGGCGGGACTAGCGGGAGAGGGGGCAATGAGCAGTTCTTC.

This clonotype was observed many times. The chain uses TRBV20-1 and TRBJ1-2, with D maybe TRBD1 (6 bases). V was cut by 6 bases and J by 4 bases, with 18 bases left in between. The germline V gene has CDR1 DFQATT and CDR2 SNEGSKA (reference sequence). The CDR3 consists of 14 residues. Written as DNA, the CDR3 is TGCAGTGCCACGAGCGGACAGCAATCCTATGGCTACACCTTC. Amino acids: CSATSGQQSYGYTF.

In its sample, this clonotype was seen a few times. The chain uses TRBV7-6 and TRBJ1-3, with no clear D. Trimming shortened V by 6 bases and J by 0 bases, and 6 bases separated the two germline ends. Germline V lookup: CDR1 SGHVS, CDR2 FNYEAQ. The CDR3 extends over 13 amino acids. CDR3 DNA sequence: TGTGCCAGCAGTCTTTACTCTGGAAACACCATATATTTT. Residues: CASSLYSGNTIYF.

About this clonotype: A much larger clone differs by one base, so this may be a read error. The chain recombines TRBV5-4 with TRBJ1-6; D is perhaps TRBD1 (5 bases). Germline CDR1 SGHNT, CDR2 YYREEE (reference sequence). This CDR3 has 15 amino acids. The CDR3, as DNA: TGTGCCAACAGCTTGCAAGGAGGGGACAATTCACCCCTCCACTTT. Its translation is CANSLQGGDNSPLHF.

This clonotype was observed at least ten times. The chain carries TRBV4-2 and TRBJ2-2, with D perhaps TRBD2 (6 bases). CDR3 size: 16 residues. Trimming removed 5 bases at V and 3 bases at J, with 16 bases between. Per germline, CDR1 LGHNA and CDR2 YNFKEQ. The DNA for the CDR3 is TGTGCCAGCAGCGACCCGGATAGCGGCCACACCGGGGAGCTGTTTTTT. Amino acids: CASSDPDSGHTGELFF.